The subject of this entry is one T cell receptor beta chain. Its specificity is not known. These data originate in a study of vaccination and CD4 T cells after COVID-19. About the research overall: Convalescent persons amounted to six males plus four females, two of whom were Hispanic. Timing of post-vaccine sample collection was a median 72 days after dose two, with a range of 14 to 241. SARS-CoV-2, HCoV-NL63, HCoV-OC43 and HCoV-229E supplied the overlapping spike peptides used to stimulate cells.

Researchers used the Oncomine TCR Beta short-read assay to sequence DNA from cultured CD4+ T cells. MiXCR, run by TCRdb on the PCR reads, gives a single entry per CDR3 protein. The table shows fewer than 25,000 distinct CDR3 sequences, with around 39% occurring only once. As for treatment: roughly nine-day PBMC culture with coronavirus spike peptide pools or control peptides (ViraFEST assay). The TCR was taken from a human donor who received a COVID-19 vaccine. The material sequenced was CD4+ T cells from blood, cultured in vitro, taken before SARS-CoV-2 vaccination.

CDR3 nucleotide sequence: TGTGCCAGTAGTGCCCTGACTAGCGGGGGCTACAATGAGCAGTTCTTC. It translates to CASSALTSGGYNEQFF. The rearrangement joins TRBV19 to TRBJ2-1; 12 nucleotides agree with TRBD2. The V gene's germline CDR1 is LNHDA and CDR2 SQIVND (reference sequence). The CDR3 is 16 residues long. The junction had 5 bases not matched to a gene; V was cut back by 5 bases and J by 3 bases.